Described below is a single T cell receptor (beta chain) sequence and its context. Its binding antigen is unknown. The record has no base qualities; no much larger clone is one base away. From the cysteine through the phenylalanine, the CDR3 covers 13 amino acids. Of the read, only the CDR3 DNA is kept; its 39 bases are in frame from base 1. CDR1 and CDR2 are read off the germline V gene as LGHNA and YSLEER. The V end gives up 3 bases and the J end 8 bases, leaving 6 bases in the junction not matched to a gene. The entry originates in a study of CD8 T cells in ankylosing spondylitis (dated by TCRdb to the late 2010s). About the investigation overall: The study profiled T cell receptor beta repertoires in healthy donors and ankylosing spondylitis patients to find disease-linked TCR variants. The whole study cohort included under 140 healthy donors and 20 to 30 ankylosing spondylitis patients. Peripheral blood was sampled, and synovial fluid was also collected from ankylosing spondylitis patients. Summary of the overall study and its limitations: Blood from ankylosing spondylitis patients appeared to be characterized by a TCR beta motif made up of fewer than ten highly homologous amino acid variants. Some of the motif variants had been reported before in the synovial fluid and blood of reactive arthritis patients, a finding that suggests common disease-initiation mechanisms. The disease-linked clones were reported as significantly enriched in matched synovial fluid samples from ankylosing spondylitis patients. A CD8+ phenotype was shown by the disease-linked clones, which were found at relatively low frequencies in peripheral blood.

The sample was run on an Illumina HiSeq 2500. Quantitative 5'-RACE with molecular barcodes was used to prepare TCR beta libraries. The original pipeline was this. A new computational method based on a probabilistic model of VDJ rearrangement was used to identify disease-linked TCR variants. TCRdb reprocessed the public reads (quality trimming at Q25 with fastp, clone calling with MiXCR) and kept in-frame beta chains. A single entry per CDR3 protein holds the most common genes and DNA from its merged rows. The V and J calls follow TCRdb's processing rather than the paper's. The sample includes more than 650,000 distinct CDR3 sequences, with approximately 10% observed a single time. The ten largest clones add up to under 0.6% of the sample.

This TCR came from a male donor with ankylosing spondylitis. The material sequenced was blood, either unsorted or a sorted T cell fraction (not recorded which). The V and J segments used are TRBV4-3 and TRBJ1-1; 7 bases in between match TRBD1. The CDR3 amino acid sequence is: CASSQWDRLEAFF. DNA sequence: TGCGCCAGCAGCCAGTGGGACAGACTCGAAGCTTTCTTT.